This T cell receptor (beta chain) was documented in a study of PD-1 blockade in classical Hodgkin lymphoma. Study background: Once every 2 weeks, patients received intravenous nivolumab at 3 mg/kg.

After removal of 1 base from V and 8 bases from J, the junction contained 3 bases not matched to a gene. Looked up from germline, CDR1 is LNHNV and CDR2 is YYDKDF (reference sequence). The CDR3 extends over 15 amino acids. About this clone: No antigen is known for it.

Documented time point: cycle 4 day 1 (C4D1), after around six weeks of nivolumab. The patients all showed relapse after autologous stem cell transplantation, while their brentuximab vedotin exposure varied. Sequenced by immunoSEQ multiplex PCR; TCRdb stores in-frame clones only, minus some. The data contain tens of thousands of clones, nearly 90% of them seen just once; the ten biggest clones take up approximately 15%. General observations from the study: Repertoire difference causes, possibly disease activity or prior therapy, remain undefined. Researchers reported that CD4+ TCR diversity, though not CD8+, rose significantly by C4D1. Patients who began taking nivolumab under 1 year after ASCT were left out.

V usage is TRBV15 and J usage is TRBJ2-1; TRBD2 agrees at 12 bases. The clonotype originates from a human donor with classical Hodgkin lymphoma. Sequenced here: peripheral blood mononuclear cells (PBMCs), sampled before the fourth cycle of nivolumab. The CDR3 region is CATSRVLAGGYEQFF. DNA for the CDR3: TGTGCCACCAGCAGAGTACTAGCGGGAGGATATGAGCAGTTCTTC.